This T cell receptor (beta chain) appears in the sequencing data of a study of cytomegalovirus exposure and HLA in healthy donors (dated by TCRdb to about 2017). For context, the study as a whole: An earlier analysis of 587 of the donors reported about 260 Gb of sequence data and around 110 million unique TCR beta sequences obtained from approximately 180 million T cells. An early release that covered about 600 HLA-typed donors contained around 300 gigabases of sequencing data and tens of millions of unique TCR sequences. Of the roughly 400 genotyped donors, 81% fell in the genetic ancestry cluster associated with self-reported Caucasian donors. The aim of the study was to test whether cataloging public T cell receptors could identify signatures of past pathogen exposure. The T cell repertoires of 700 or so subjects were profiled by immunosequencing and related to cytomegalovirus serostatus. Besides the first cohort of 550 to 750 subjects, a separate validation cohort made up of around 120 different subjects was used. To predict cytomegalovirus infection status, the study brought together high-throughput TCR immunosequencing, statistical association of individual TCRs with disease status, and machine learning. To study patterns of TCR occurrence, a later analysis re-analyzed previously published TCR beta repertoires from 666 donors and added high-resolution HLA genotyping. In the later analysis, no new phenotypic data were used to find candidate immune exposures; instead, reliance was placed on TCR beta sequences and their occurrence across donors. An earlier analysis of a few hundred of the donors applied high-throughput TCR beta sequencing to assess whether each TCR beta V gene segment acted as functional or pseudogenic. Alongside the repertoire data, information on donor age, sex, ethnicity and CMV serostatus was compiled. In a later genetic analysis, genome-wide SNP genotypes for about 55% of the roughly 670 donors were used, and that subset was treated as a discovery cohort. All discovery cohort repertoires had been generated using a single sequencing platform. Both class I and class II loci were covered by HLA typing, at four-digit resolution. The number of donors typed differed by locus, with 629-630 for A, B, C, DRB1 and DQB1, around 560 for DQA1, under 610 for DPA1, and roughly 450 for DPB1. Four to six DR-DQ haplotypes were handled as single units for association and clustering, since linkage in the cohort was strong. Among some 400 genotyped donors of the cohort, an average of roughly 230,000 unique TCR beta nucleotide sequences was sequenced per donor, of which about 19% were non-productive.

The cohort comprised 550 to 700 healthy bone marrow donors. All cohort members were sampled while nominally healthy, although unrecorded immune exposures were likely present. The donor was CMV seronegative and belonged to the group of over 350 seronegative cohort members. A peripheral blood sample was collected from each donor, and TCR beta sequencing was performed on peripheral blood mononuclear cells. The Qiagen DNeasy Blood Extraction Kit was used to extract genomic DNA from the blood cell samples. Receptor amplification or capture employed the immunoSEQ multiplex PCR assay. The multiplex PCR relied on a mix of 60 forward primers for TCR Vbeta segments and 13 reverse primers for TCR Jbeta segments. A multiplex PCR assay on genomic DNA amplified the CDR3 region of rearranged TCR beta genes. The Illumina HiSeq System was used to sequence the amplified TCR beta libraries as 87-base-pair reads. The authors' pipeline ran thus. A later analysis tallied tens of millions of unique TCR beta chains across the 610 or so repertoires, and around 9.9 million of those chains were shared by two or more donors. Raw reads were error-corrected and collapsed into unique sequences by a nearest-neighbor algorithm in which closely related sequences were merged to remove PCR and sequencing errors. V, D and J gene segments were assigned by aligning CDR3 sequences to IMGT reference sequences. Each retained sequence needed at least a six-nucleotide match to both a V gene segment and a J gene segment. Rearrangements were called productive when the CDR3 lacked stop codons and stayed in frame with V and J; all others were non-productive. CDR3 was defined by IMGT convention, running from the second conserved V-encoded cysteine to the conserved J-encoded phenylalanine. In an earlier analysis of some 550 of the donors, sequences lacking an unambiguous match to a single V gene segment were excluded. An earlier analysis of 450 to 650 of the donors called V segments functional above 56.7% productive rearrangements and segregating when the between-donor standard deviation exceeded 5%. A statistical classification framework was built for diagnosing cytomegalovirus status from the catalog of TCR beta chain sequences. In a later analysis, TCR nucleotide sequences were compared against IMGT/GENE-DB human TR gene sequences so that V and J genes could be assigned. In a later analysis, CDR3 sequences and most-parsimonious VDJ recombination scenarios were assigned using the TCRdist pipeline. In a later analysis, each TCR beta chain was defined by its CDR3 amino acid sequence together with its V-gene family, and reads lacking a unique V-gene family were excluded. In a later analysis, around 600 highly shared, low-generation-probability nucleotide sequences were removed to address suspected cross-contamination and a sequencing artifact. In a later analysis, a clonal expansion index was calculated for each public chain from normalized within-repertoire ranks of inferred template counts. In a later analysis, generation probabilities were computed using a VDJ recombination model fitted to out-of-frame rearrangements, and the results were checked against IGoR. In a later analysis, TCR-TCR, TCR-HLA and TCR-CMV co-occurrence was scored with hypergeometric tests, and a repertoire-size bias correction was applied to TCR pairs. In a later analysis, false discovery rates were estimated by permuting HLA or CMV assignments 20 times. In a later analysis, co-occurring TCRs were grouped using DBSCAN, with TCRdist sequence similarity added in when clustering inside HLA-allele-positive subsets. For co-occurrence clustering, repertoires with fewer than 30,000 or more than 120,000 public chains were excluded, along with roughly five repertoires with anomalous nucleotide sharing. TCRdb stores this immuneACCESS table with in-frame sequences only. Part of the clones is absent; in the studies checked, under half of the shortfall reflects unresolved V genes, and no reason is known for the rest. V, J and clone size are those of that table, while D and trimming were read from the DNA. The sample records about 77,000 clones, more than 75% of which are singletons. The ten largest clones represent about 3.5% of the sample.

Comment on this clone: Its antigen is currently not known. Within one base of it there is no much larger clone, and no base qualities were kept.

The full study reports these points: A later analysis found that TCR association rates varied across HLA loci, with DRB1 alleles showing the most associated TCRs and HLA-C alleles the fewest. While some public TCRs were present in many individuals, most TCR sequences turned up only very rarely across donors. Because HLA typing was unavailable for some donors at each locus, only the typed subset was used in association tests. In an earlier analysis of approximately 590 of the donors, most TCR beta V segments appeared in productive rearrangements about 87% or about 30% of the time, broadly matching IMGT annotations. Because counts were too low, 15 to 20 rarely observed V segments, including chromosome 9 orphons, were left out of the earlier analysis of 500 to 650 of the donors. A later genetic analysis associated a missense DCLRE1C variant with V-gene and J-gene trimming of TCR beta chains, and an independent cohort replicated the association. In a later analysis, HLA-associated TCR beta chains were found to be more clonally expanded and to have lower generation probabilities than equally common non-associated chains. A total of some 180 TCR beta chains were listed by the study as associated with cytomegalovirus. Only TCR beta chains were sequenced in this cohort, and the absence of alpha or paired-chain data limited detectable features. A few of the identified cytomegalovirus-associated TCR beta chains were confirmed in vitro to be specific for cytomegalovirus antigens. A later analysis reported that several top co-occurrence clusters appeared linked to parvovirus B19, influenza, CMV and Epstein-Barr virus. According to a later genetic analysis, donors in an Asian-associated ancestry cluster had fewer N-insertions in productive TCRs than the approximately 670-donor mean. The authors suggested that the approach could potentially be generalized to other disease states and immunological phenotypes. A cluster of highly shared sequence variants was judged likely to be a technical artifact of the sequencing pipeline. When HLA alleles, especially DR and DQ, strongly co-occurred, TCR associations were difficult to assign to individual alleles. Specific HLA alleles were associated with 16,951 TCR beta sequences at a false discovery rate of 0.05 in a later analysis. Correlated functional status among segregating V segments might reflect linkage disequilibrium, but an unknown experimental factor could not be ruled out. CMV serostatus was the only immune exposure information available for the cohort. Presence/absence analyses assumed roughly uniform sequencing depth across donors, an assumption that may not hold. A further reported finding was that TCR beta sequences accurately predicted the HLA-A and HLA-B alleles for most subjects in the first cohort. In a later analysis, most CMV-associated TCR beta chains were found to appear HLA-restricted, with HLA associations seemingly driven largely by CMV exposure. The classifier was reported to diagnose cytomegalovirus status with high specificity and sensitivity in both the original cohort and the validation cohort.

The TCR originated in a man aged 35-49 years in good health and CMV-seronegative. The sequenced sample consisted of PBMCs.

For the CDR3, the sequence is CASSRGTGLEDTQYF. The sequenced DNA is TGTGCCAGCAGCCGAGGGACAGGGTTGGAAGATACGCAGTATTTT. The sequence is built from TRBV6-6 and TRBJ2-3, with 9 bases aligning to TRBD1. The germline V gene (reference sequence) provides CDR1 MNHNY and CDR2 SVGAGI. After removal of 6 bases from V and 5 bases from J, the junction retains 9 bases not matched to a gene. The CDR3 starts with the cysteine, ends with the phenylalanine, and has 15 residues. Kept here is only the CDR3 DNA, which spans 45 bases and is read in frame from base 1.